These T cell receptor beta chains were read from a single sample in a study of blood T cell repertoires in COVID-19. The data were produced by immunoSEQ multiplex PCR, yet TCRdb's version contains in-frame clones alone and is incomplete. Of approximately 74,000 clones in the sample, about 89% were seen once. The sequenced sample consisted of peripheral blood. The receptors come from a woman aged 55-70 years with acute or convalescent COVID-19. The conserved cysteine and the conserved F or W are not part of the CDR3 here. D genes are given only for firm matches. Clone size is not always given. Where it is, it says once, few, many or a class for expanded clones.

- | TRBJ1-5 | TRBV28 | - | ASSLMTVDQPQH
once | TRBJ2-7 | TRBV27 | TRBD1 | ASSWGQGGYEQY
- | TRBJ2-1 | TRBV5-1 | TRBD1 | ASSLEGQGQF
- | TRBJ2-7 | TRBV30 | - | AWTPTGYEQY
few | TRBJ2-3 | TRBV6-2/TRBV6-3 | - | ASSYSRGTDTQY
- | TRBJ2-1 | TRBV12-5 | - | ASGQQGNEQF
- | TRBJ2-7 | TRBV27 | TRBD1 | ASSSPGQGTYEQY
few | TRBJ1-6 | TRBV28 | - | ASSLAPGFNSPLH
- | TRBJ2-7 | TRBV27 | - | ASSSVSGSYEQY
- | TRBJ2-7 | TRBV2 | TRBD1 | ASSGDRGYEQY
- | TRBJ1-6 | TRBV19 | - | ASSMGARASPLH
- | TRBJ2-4 | TRBV14 | - | ASSPRWRGRDKNIQY
- | TRBJ2-5 | TRBV5-4 | - | ASSFSGSQETQY
- | TRBJ1-1 | TRBV5-6 | - | ASSITGSPTEAF
- | TRBJ2-1 | TRBV2 | - | ASTQQGFPNYNEQF
- | TRBJ1-5 | TRBV27 | TRBD1 | ASTPLGQAGQPQH
- | TRBJ2-3 | TRBV7-3 | TRBD2 | ASSSGTSGDTQY
once | TRBJ1-5 | TRBV12-3/TRBV12-4 | - | ASSPLEQPQH
- | TRBJ1-5 | TRBV6-5 | TRBD1 | ASRLGTGRNQPQH
- | TRBJ2-3 | TRBV12-3/TRBV12-4 | - | ASSLLSDTQY
- | TRBJ1-3 | TRBV11-3 | - | ASSLEGTTGNTIY
- | TRBJ2-3 | TRBV5-1 | TRBD1 | ASSDARGTDTQY
- | TRBJ2-1 | TRBV3-1/TRBV3-2 | TRBD2 | ASSQYTSGAEGEQF
- | TRBJ1-6 | TRBV20-1 | TRBD1 | SAITGGPLH
- | TRBJ2-3 | TRBV27 | TRBD2 | ATKPLAGSTDTQY
few | TRBJ2-7 | TRBV4-2 | - | ASSQAGGSYEQY
- | TRBJ2-7 | TRBV11-2 | - | ASSLGPRYEQY
- | TRBJ2-5 | TRBV3-1/TRBV3-2 | TRBD2 | ASSQLSRLAGGKETQY
- | TRBJ2-3 | TRBV7-3 | - | ASSEGVDTQY
- | TRBJ2-7 | TRBV7-2 | TRBD1 | ASSPKGTGYEQY
- | TRBJ2-1 | TRBV7-9 | TRBD2 | ASSSRPGLAGAGIEQF
- | TRBJ2-2 | TRBV12-3/TRBV12-4 | - | ASSLFSVGELF
- | TRBJ2-2 | TRBV5-4 | - | ASSLDLVHTGELF
- | TRBJ1-2 | TRBV11-2 | - | ASSSINRQKGYT